Following are 4 T cell receptor beta chains from one sample sequenced in a study of CD8+CD57+ T cells in acquired aplastic anemia. Genomic DNA constituted the template upon which TCR beta VDJ and CDR3 profiling was performed. TCRdb re-derived calls from the reads in MiXCR, one entry per CDR3 protein. The sample shows 150,000 to 200,000 distinct CDR3 sequences, 35% to 55% of them seen only once. Sequenced material: sorted CD4+, CD8+, or CD8+CD57+ T cells (not recorded which) from PBMCs. The receptors derive from a human donor in good health.

The chain recombines TRBV10-2 with TRBJ2-2, with 12 bases identical to TRBD2. Trimming at V came to 6 bases and at J to 8 bases, leaving 10 bases not matched to a gene. The CDR3 contains 16 residues. Germline CDR1 and CDR2: WSHSY and SAAADI. The CDR3 DNA is TGCGCCAGCAGCCACTCGACTAGCGGGGGTAAAGGGGAGCTGTTTTTT. Translation: CASSHSTSGGKGELFF.

This clonotype was found a few times. A much bigger clone sits one base away, suggesting this may be a read error. V gene TRBV7-9 combines with J gene TRBJ1-5, with D possibly TRBD1 on 6 matching bases. Germline V CDR1 and CDR2: SEHNR, FQNEAQ (reference sequence). The CDR3 sequence is 14 residues long. The CDR3 loop reads CASSFGQSSQPQHF. The CDR3 DNA follows: TGTGCCAGCAGCTTTGGACAGAGCAGTCAGCCCCAGCATTTT.

Notes on this clonotype: A read error may produce the germline difference seen at one junction end. CDR3 in DNA: TGTGCTAGCAGCCCATTAGCGGGGGGGCGTTACAATGAGCAGTTCTTC. It is translated as CASSPLAGGRYNEQFF. This chain connects TRBV7-7 to TRBJ2-1; 11 nucleotides match TRBD2. CDR3 length: 16 residues. The V gene's germline CDR1 is SSHAT and CDR2 FNYEAQ (reference sequence).

The V call is TRBV10-3, the J call TRBJ2-7; 9 bases map to TRBD1. Germline CDR1 and CDR2: ENHRY and SYGVKD. Germline trimming cut 3 bases from V and 1 base from J; bases unmatched to any gene: 13. CDR3 length: 18 residues. The CDR3 region is CAISDIATGGGRSYEQYF. The CDR3 DNA is TGTGCCATCAGTGATATAGCGACAGGGGGTGGACGATCCTACGAGCAGTACTTC.